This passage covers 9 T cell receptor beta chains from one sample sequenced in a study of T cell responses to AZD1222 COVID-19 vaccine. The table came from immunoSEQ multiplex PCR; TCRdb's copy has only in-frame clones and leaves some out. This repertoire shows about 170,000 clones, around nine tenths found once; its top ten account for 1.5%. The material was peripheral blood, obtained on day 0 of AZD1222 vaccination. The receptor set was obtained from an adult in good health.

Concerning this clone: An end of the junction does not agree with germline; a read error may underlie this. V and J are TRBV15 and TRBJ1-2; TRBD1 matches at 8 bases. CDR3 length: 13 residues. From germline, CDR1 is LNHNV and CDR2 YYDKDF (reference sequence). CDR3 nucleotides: TGTGCCACCAGCAGAATTTACCGGGACAGGTCGAACTTC. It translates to CATSRIYRDRSNF.

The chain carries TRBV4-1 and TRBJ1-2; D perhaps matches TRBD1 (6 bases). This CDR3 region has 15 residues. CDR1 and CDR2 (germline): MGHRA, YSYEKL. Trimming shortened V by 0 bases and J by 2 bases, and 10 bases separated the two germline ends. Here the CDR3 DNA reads TGCGCCAGCAGCCAAGATCCAGGGGAGAACTATGGCTACACCTTC. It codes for CASSQDPGENYGYTF.

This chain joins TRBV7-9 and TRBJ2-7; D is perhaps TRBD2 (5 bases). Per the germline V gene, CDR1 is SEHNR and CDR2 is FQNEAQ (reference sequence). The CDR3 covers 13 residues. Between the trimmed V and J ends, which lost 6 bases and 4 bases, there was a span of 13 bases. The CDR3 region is CASRSAGQYEQYF. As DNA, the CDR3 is TGTGCCAGCAGATCGGCGGGTCAGTACGAGCAGTACTTC.

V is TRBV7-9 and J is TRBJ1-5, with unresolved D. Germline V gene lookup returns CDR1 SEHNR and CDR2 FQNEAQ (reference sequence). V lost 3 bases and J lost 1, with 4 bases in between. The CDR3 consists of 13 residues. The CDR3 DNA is TGTGCCAGCAGCTTGCGGAGCAATCAGCCCCAGCATTTT. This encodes CASSLRSNQPQHF.

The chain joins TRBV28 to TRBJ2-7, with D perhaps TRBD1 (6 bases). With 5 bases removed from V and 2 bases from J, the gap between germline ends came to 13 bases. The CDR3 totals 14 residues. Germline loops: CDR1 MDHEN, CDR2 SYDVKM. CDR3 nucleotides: TGTGCCAGCAGTCCTATGACAGGAGCCTACGAGCAGTACTTC. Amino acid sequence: CASSPMTGAYEQYF.

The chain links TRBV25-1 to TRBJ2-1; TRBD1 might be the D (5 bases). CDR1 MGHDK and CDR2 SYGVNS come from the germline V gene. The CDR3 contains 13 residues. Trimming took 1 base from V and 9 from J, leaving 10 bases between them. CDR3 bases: TGTGCCAGCAGTGAATTGTCAAGGGGTGAGCAGTTCTTC. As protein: CASSELSRGEQFF.

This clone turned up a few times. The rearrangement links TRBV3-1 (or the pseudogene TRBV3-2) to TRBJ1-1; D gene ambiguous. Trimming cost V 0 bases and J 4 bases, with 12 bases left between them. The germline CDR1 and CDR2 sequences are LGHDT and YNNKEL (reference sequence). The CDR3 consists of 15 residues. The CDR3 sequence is CASSQDNGWATEAFF. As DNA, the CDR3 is TGTGCCAGCAGCCAAGATAACGGCTGGGCCACTGAAGCTTTCTTT.

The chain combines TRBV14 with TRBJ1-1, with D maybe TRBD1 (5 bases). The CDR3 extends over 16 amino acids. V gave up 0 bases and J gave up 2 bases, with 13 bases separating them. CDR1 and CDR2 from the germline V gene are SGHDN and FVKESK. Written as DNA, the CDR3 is TGTGCCAGCAGCCAAGACGTAGGGGCTATAAACACTGAAGCTTTCTTT. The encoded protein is CASSQDVGAINTEAFF.

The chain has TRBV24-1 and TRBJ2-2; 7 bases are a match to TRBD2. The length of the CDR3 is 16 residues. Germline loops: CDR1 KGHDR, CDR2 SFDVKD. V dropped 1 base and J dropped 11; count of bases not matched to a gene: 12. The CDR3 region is CATSDFGGGKSGELFF. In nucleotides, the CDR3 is TGTGCCACCAGTGATTTCGGCGGGGGAAAAAGCGGTGAGCTGTTTTTT.